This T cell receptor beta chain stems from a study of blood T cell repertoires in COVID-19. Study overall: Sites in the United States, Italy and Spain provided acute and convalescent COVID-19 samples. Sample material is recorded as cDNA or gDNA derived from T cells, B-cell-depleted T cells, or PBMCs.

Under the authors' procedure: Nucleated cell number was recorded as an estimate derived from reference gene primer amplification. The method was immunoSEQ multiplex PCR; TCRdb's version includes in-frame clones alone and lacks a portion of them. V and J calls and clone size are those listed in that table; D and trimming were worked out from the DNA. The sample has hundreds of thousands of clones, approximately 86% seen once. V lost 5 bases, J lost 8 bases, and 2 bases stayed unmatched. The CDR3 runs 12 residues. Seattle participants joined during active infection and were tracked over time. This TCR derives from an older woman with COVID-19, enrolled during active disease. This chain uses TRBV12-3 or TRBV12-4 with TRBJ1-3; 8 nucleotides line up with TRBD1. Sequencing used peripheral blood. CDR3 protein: CASSEQGDTIYF. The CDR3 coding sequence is TGTGCCAGCAGTGAACAGGGGGACACCATATATTTT.